This entry describes one T cell receptor beta chain. This clone has a handful of counts. Its specific antigen is unknown. Base qualities are not recorded, but no much larger clone differs from it by a single base. In the prospective study, participants were 18 to 89 years old, resided in approximately 22 geographic areas of the United States, and were enrolled through a virtual design. In the prospective study, participants were assigned to cohorts based on the clinical history participants reported in a screening survey and a study questionnaire. In the prospective study, whole blood, serum and a nasopharyngeal or oropharyngeal swab were collected from each participant by mobile phlebotomists. Participants in the prospective study had the option to provide additional blood draws and questionnaires over a 2-month period. Before DNA extraction, prospective study blood samples were shipped either frozen or at room temperature.

TCRbeta CDR3 regions were amplified from genomic DNA by means of the immunoSEQ Assay, a bias-controlled multiplex PCR. Regarding the original processing steps: The number of nucleated cells in each sample was estimated by amplification of reference gene primers within the assay. To quantify the absolute abundance of each unique TCRbeta CDR3 rearrangement, sequence reads were collapsed and filtered. For each sample, productive Simpson clonality was calculated as the square root of Simpson's diversity index across productive rearrangements. In TCRdb, the immuneACCESS table is reduced to in-frame sequences with V and J assigned. These tables do not hold every clone; where another copy was compared, an unresolved V gene accounts for under half, and the others remain unexplained. The V and J calls and the clone size are those of that table, but D and trimming were determined from the DNA. Recorded for this sample are 200,000 to 250,000 clones; around 81% of them occurred a single time. The top ten clonotypes cover 6.5% to 9% of the sample.

These data are taken from a study of blood T cell repertoires in COVID-19 (dated by TCRdb to 2019 to 2021). General notes on the study: Collaborator samples came from the United States, Italy and Spain and covered acute and convalescent phases of COVID-19. The dataset comprised deeply sampled blood TCRbeta repertoires from subjects exposed to, actively infected with, or recovered from COVID-19. Where HLA class I and class II types were available, the types were taken from metadata supplied by the sample provider, not from assay-based typing. The repertoires were made available in a free public database intended to serve as a resource for research on the immune response to SARS-CoV-2. Nearly every sample came with metadata listing a de-identified subject ID, COVID-19 status, age in years and sex. The samples were drawn from the first 160 participants of the ongoing ImmuneRACE study and from 1,254 subjects provided by 6 global collaborators. The material from the prospective study consisted of cDNA or gDNA derived from T cells, B-cell-depleted T cells, or PBMCs.

Points the paper makes about the study in general: How much clinical and demographic metadata was included differed by source and by participant, and the metadata was provided uncurated.

The CDR3 has 16 amino acids, counting the end cysteine and phenylalanine. The DNA shown is the 48-base CDR3, in frame from base 1. Trimming leaves V shorter by 5 bases and J shorter by 2 bases, with the junction holding 12 bases beyond the gene matches. The germline V gene specifies SGHNT as CDR1 and YENEEA as CDR2. This chain joins TRBV11-3 to TRBJ2-7, with 7 junctional bases fitting TRBD1. The origin of this receptor is a woman aged 40 to 55 with acute COVID-19. Sequencing used PBMCs or T cells enriched from blood (not recorded which). The CDR3 sequence is CASSPHSGTATYEQYF. The bases read TGTGCCAGCAGCCCTCACTCCGGGACAGCGACCTACGAGCAGTACTTC.